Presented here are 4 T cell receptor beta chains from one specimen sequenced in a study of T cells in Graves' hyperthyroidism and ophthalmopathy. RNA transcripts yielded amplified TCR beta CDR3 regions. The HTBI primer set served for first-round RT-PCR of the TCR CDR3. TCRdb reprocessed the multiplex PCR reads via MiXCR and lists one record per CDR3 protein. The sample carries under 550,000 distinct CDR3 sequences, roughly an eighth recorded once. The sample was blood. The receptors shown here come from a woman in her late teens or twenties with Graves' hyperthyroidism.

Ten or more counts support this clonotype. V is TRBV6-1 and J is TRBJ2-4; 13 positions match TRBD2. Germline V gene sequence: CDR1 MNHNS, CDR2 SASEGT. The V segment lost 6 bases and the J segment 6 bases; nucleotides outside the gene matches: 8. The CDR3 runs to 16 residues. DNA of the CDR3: TGTGCCAGCAGGACGACTAGCGGGAGGCGGGTAAACATTCAGTACTTC. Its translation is CASRTTSGRRVNIQYF.

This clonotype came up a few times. CDR3 nucleotides: TGTGCCAGCAGCGACGCGGGGATAGGCGACACCGGGGAGCTGTTTTTT. Translating it yields CASSDAGIGDTGELFF. The chain carries TRBV9 and TRBJ2-2; a weak D match, TRBD2 (6 bases). Germline V gives CDR1 SGDLS, CDR2 YYNGEE. V was trimmed by 3 bases and J by 3 bases, leaving 15 bases between them. This CDR3 has 16 amino acids.

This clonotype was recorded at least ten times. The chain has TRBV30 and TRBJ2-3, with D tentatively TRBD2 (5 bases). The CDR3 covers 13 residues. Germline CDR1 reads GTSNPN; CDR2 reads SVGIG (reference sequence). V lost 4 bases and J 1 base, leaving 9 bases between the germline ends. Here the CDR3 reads CAWIGSGTDTQYF. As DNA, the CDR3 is TGTGCCTGGATAGGTAGCGGCACAGATACGCAGTATTTT.

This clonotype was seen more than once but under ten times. Written as DNA, the CDR3 is TGTGCCTGGAGTGCAGGGAAAGTACAGCCCCAGCATTTT. Its protein is CAWSAGKVQPQHF. The V call is TRBV30, the J call TRBJ1-5; D perhaps matches TRBD1 (5 bases). There are 13 residues in the CDR3. Per the germline V gene, CDR1 is GTSNPN and CDR2 is SVGIG (reference sequence). V lost 1 base and J lost 7, with 11 bases in between.